This T cell receptor (beta chain) was recovered during a study of T-cell reconstitution after alpha-beta-depleted transplantation in children. The study, taken as a whole, reports: Day-60 TCRbeta diversity that was high in some patients was derived from surviving recipient T cells and thymic progenitors. T-cell numbers and diversity, one year after transplant, stemmed largely from T cells that were newly produced. Reportedly, only several hundred clones from non-depleted graft cells drove alpha-beta T-cell counts at about two months.

Germline values: CDR1 SGDLS, CDR2 YYNGEE. V gave up 3 bases and J gave up 7 bases; unmatched junction bases: 10. This CDR3 comprises 15 residues. As concerns this clonotype: What it binds is not known.

Preparation of the TCRbeta library used unique molecular identifiers. TCRdb redid the calling of the PCR reads with MiXCR, one entry per CDR3 protein. The data show about 420,000 distinct CDR3 sequences, 16% seen once. The clonotype was recovered from a boy in the first two years of life who had a stem cell transplant for Wiskott-Aldrich syndrome, so the T cells may come from the graft donor. The chain combines TRBV9 with TRBJ2-5; 9 bases agree with TRBD1. Material: PBMCs, mostly from graft donor cells, obtained 360 days after TCRalphabeta/CD19-depleted stem cell transplant. The CDR3 here is CASSALQGASGTQYF. CDR3 DNA: TGTGCCAGCAGCGCCCTACAGGGGGCCTCAGGGACCCAGTACTTC.